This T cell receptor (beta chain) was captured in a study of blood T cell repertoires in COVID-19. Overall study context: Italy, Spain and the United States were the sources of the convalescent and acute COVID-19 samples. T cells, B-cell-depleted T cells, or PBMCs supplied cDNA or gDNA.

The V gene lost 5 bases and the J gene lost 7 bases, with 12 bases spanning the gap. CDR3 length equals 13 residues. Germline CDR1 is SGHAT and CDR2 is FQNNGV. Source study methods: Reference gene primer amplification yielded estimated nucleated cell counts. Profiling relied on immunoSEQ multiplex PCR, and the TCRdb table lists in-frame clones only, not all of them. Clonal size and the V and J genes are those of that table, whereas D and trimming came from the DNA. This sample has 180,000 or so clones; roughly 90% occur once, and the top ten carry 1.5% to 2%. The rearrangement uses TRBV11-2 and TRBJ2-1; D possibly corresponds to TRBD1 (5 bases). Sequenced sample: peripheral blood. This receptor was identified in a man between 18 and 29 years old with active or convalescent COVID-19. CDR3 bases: TGTGCCAGCAGCCAAGAACAGGTGAATGAGCAGTTCTTC. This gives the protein CASSQEQVNEQFF. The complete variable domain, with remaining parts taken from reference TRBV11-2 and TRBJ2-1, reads EAGVAQSPRYKIIEKRQSVAFWCNPISGHATLYWYQQILGQGPKLLIQFQNNGVVDDSQLPKDRFSAERLKGVDSTLKIQPAKLEDSAVYLCASSQEQVNEQFFGPGTRLTVL.